Described below is a single TCR beta chain sequence and its context. The data are from a study of blood T cell repertoires in COVID-19. Turning to the study itself: Collection of acute and convalescent COVID-19 samples took place in the United States, Italy and Spain.

In the original analysis: Counts of nucleated cells, estimated from reference gene primer amplification, were obtained. TCRdb's table, derived via immunoSEQ multiplex PCR, lists solely in-frame clones and lacks some. That table is the source of V, J and clone size, and D and trimming were worked out from the DNA. The sample holds 200,000 to 300,000 clones; around 88% are singletons and the top ten take about 2.3%. V lost 1 base and J 4 bases, leaving 15 bases between the germline ends. This CDR3 is built from 17 residues. Per germline, CDR1 SGHRS and CDR2 YFSETQ. Which cohort a participant joined came from the clinical history participants gave.

Sequencing input: PBMCs or T cells enriched from blood (not recorded which). The chain uses TRBV5-1 and TRBJ2-6, with D perhaps matching TRBD1 (5 bases). The receptor's source is a woman between 40 and 55 years old with acute COVID-19. As DNA, the CDR3 is TGCGCCAGCAGCTTGCTCAGTGGGGCAGCGGGGGCCAACGTCCTGACTTTC. Translating gives CASSLLSGAAGANVLTF.